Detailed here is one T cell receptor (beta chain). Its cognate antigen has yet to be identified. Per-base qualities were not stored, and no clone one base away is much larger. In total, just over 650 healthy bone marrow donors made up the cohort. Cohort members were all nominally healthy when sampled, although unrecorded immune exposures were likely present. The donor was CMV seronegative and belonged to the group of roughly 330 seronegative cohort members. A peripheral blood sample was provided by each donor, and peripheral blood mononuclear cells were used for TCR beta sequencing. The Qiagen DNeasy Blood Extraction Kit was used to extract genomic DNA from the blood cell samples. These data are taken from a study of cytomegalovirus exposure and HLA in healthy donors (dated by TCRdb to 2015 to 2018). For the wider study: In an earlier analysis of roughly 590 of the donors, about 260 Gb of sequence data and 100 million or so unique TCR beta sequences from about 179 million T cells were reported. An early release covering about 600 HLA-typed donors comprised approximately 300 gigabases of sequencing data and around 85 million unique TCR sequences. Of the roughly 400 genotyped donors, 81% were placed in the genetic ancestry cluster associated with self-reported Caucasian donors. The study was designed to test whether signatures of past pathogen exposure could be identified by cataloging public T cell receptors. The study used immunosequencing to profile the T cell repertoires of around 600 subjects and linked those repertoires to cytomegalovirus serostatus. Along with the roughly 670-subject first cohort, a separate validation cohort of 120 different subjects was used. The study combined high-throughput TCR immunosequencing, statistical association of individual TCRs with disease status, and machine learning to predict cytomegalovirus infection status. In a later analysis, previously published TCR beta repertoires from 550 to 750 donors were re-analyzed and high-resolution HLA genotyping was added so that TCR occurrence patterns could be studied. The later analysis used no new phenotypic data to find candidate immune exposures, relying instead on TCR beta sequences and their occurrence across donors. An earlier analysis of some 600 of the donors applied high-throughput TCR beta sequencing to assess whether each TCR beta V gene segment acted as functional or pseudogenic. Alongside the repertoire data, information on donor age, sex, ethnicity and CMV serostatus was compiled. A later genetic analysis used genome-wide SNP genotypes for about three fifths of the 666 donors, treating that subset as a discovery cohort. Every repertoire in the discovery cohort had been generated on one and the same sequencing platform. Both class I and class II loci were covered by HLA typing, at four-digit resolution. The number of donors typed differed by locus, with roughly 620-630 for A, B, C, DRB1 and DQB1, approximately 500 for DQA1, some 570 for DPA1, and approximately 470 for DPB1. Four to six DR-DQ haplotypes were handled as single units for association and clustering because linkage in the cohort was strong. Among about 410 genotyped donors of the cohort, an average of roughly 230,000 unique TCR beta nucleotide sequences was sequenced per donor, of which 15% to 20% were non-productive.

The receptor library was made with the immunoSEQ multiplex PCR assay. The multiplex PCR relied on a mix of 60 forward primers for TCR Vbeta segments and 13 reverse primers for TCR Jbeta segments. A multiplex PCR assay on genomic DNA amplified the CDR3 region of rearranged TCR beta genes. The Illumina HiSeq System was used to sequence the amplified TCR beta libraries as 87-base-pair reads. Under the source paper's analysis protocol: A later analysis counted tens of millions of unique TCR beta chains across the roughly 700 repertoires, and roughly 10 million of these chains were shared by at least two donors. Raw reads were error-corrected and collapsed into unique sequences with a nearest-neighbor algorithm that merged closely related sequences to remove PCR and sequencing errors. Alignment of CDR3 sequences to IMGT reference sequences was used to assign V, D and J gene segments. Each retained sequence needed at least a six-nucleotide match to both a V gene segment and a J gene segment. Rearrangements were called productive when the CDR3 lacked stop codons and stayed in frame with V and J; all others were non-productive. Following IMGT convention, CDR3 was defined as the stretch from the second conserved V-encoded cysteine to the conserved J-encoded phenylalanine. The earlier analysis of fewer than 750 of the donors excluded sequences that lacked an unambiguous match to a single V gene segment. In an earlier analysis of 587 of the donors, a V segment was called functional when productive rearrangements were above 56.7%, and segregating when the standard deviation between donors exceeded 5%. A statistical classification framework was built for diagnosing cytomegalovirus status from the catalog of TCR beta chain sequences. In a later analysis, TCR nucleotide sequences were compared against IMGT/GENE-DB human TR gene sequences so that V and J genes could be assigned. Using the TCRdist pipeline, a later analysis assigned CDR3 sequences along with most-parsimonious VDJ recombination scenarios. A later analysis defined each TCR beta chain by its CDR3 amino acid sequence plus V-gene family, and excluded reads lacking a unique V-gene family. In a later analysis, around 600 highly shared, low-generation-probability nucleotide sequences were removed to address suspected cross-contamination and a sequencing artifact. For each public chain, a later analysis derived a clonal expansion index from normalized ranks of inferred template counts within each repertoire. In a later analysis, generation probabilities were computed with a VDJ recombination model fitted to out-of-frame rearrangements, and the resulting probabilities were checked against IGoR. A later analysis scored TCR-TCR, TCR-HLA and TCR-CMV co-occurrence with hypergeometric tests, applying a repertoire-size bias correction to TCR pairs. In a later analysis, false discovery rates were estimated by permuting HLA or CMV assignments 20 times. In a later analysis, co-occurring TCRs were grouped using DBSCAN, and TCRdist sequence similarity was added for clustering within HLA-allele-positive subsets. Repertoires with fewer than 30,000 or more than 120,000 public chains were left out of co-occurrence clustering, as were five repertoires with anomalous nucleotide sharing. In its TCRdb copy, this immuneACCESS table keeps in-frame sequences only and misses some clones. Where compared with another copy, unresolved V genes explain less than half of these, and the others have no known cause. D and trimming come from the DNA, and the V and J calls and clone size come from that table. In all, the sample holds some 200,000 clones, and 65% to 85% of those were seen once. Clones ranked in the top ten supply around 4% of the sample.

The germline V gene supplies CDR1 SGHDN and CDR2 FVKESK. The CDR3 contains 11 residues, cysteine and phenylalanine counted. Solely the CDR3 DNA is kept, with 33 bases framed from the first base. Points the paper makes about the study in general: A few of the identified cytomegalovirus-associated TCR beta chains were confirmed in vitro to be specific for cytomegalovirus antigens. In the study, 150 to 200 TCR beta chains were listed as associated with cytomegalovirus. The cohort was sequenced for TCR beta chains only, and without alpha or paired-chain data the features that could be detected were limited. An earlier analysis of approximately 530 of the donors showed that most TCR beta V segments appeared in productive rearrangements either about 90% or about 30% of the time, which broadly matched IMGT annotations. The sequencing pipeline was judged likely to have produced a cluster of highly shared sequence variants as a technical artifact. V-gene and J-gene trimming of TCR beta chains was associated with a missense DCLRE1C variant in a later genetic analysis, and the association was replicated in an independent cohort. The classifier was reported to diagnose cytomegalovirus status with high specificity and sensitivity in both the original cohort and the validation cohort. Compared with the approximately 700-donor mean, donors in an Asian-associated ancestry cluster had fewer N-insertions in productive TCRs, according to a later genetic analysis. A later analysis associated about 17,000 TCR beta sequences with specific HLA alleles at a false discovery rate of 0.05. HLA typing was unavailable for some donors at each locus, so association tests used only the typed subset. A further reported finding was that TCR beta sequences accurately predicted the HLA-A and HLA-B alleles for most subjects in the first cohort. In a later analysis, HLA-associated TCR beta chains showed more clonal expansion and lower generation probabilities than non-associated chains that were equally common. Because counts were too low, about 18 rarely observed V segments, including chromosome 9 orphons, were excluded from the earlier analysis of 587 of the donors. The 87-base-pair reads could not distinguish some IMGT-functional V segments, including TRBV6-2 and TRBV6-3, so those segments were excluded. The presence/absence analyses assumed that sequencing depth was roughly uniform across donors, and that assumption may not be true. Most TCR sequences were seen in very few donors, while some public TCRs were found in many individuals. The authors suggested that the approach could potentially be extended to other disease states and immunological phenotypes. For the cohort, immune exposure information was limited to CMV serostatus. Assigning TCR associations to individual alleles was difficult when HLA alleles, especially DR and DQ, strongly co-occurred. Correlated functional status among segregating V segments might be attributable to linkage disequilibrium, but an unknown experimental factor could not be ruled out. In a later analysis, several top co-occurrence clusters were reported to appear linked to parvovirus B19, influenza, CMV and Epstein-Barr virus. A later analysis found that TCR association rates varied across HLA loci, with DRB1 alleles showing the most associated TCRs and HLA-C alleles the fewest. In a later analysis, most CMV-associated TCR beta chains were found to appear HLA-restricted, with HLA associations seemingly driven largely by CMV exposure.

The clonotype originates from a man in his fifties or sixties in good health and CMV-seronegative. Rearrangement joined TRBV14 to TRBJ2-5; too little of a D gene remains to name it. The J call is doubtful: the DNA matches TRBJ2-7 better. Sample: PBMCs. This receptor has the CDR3 CASSQGNEQYF. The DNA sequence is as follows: TGTGCCAGCAGCCAAGGTAACGAGCAGTACTTC.